This passage covers 20 T cell receptor beta chains from one sample sequenced in a study of T cells in Graves' hyperthyroidism and ophthalmopathy. What was amplified from RNA transcripts were TCR beta CDR3 regions. First-round RT-PCR with HTBI primers amplified the TCR CDR3 region. TCRdb re-derived calls from the multiplex PCR reads in MiXCR, one entry per CDR3 protein. The sample has about 840,000 distinct CDR3 sequences, 38% seen once. Sequences were obtained from blood. These TCRs come from a man aged 18 to 29 with Graves' hyperthyroidism.

This clonotype turned up a few times. CDR3 sequence: CAISEEQRDTQYF. As DNA, the CDR3 is TGTGCCATCAGTGAGGAGCAAAGGGATACGCAGTATTTT. This chain uses TRBV10-3 with TRBJ2-3; unclear D gene. CDR3 size: 13 residues. V was shortened by 2 bases and J by 6 bases, with 9 bases between the two germline ends. Germline CDR1 reads ENHRY; CDR2 reads SYGVKD.

This clonotype was recorded a few times. The chain combines TRBV7-9 with TRBJ2-2; 10 bases are a match to TRBD1. This CDR3 spans 16 amino acids. J gave up 2 bases and V 5 bases, and 5 bases lay outside the gene matches. CDR1 is SEHNR and CDR2 is FQNEAQ in the germline V gene (reference sequence). CDR3 coding DNA: TGTGCCAGCAGCAACGACAGGGGGCGAAACACCGGGGAGCTGTTTTTT. It yields the protein CASSNDRGRNTGELFF.

To note about this clonotype: One end of the junction does not line up with germline, which may come from a read error. The chain employs TRBV9 and TRBJ2-5, with D possibly being TRBD2 (6 bases). Germline CDR1 and CDR2: SGDLS and YYNGEE. The CDR3 is 13 amino acids. For the CDR3, the DNA is TGTGCCGGCAGCGTAGGAGGGGAGGAGACCCAGTACTTC. Its translation: CAGSVGGEETQYF.

Comment on this clonotype: A much larger clone differs by one base, so this may be a read error. This chain connects TRBV5-1 to TRBJ2-7; TRBD1 might be the D (6 bases). Trimming removed 3 bases at V and 3 bases at J, with 16 bases between. The CDR3 loop spans 15 amino acids. The V gene's germline CDR1 is SGHRS and CDR2 YFSETQ. The CDR3 reads CASSYGPGDDYEQYF. The CDR3 DNA reads TGCGCCAGCAGCTACGGACCAGGGGACGACTACGAGCAGTACTTC.

This clonotype was recorded many times. V and J are TRBV20-1 and TRBJ1-3; D may be TRBD1 (5 bases). The CDR3 totals 13 residues. Trimming removed 6 bases at V and 8 bases at J, with 17 bases between. CDR1 and CDR2 (germline): DFQATT, SNEGSKA (reference sequence). The CDR3 sequence is CSAPDGGKDTIYF. For the CDR3, the DNA is TGCAGTGCCCCGGACGGGGGAAAGGACACCATATATTTT.

This clonotype occurred many times. This sequence joins TRBV5-1 and TRBJ1-2, with 9 bases aligning to TRBD1. Unmatched junction bases numbered 9, after V lost 4 bases and J lost 8 bases. Germline V gene lookup returns CDR1 SGHRS and CDR2 YFSETQ. The length of the CDR3 is 14 residues. The CDR3 DNA reads as TGCGCCAGCAGCGCACCTGGGACAGGGTCCGGCTACACCTTC. Translated, it gives CASSAPGTGSGYTF.

Ten or more counts support this clonotype. V gene TRBV9 combines with J gene TRBJ1-6; TRBD1 is a possible D gene (6 bases). The CDR3 totals 14 residues. CDR1 and CDR2 from the germline V gene are SGDLS and YYNGEE. Between the trimmed V and J ends, which lost 4 bases and 10 bases, there was a span of 15 bases. CDR3 sequence: CASSPTGLDSPLHF. The DNA of the CDR3 is TGTGCCAGCAGCCCTACAGGGCTCGACTCACCCCTCCACTTT. Full variable domain (remainder filled in from reference TRBV9 and TRBJ1-6): DSGVTQTPKHLITATGQRVTLRCSPRSGDLSVYWYQQSLDQGLQFLIQYYNGEERAKGNILERFSAQQFPDLHSELNLSSLELGDSALYFCASSPTGLDSPLHFGNGTRLTVT.

This clonotype was recorded at least ten times. The genes are TRBV9 and TRBJ1-2; D may be TRBD1 (6 bases). Trimming took off 3 bases at V and 8 bases at J, with 14 bases between the two ends. Germline V CDR1 and CDR2: SGDLS, YYNGEE. The CDR3 spans 13 residues. For the CDR3, the DNA is TGTGCCAGCAGCGCCCCAGGGGACGACGGCTACACCTTC. Protein sequence: CASSAPGDDGYTF.

This clonotype was detected a few times. The junction departs from germline at one end; a sequencing error may be responsible. CDR3 DNA: TGTGCCACCAGCAGCAAAGCGGGCGGCCCATACGAGCGGTACTTC. Translating gives CATSSKAGGPYERYF. V and J are TRBV15 and TRBJ2-7, with D maybe TRBD2 (6 bases). The CDR3 contains 15 residues. Germline loops: CDR1 LNHNV, CDR2 YYDKDF (reference sequence).

This chain joins TRBV14 and TRBJ1-2, with unresolved D. Germline CDR1 reads SGHDN; CDR2 reads FVKESK. V was pared by 1 base and J by 3 bases, with 9 bases between. This CDR3 spans 14 amino acids. The CDR3 region has the DNA TGTGCCAGCAGCCAAGGTTCGGGCTACTATGGCTACACCTTC. Its protein is CASSQGSGYYGYTF.

This clonotype was seen a handful of times. The chain carries TRBV5-4 and TRBJ2-7; no firm D call. Trimming cost V 4 bases and J 7 bases, with 27 bases left between them. This CDR3 is built from 17 residues. Germline CDR1 SGHNT, CDR2 YYREEE (reference sequence). In DNA form, the CDR3 reads TGTGCCAGCAGCCAAGGCCCCACCGACTTGGCCCAAGGGGAGCAGTACTTC. Translated: CASSQGPTDLAQGEQYF.

This clonotype was seen at least ten times. The chain is built from TRBV19 and TRBJ1-2; 7 bases are shared with TRBD1. V shed 9 bases and J 8 bases; nucleotides not matched to a gene: 12. Germline loops: CDR1 LNHDA, CDR2 SQIVND (reference sequence). This CDR3 is 13 amino acids long. For the CDR3, the DNA is TGTGCCAGCCTTAAGACAGGGCTGCAGGGCTACACCTTC. As protein: CASLKTGLQGYTF.

This clonotype has more than one count but fewer than ten. This may stem from a read error, because a much larger clone lies one nucleotide away. The CDR3 reads CASSLGKSYEQYF. CDR3 nucleotides: TGTGCCAGCAGCTTAGGGAAATCCTACGAGCAGTACTTC. This sequence joins TRBV13 and TRBJ2-7; D call uncertain. CDR3 length: 13 amino acids. V dropped 0 bases and J dropped 1 base, with 4 bases sitting between them. Germline-derived CDR1 and CDR2 are PRHDT and FYEKMQ (reference sequence).

The chain uses TRBV20-1 and TRBJ2-7; TRBD1 or TRBD2 may be the D gene (6 bases each). Germline V gene lookup returns CDR1 DFQATT and CDR2 SNEGSKA (reference sequence). The germline V and J ends were trimmed by 6 bases and 0 bases, with 15 bases remaining between them. The CDR3 covers 14 residues. The CDR3 reads CSAWGATSSYEQYF. The CDR3 DNA reads TGCAGTGCCTGGGGGGCTACGAGCTCCTACGAGCAGTACTTC.

V and J are TRBV7-2 and TRBJ1-5; D is unresolved. Germline V gives CDR1 SGHTA, CDR2 FQGNSA. This CDR3 is built from 13 residues. Trimming pared 10 bases from V and 5 bases from J, leaving 15 bases between. The CDR3 is CATGGVDHQPQHF. CDR3 DNA sequence: TGTGCCACCGGTGGGGTAGATCATCAGCCCCAGCATTTT.

This clonotype was seen many times. The V call is TRBV2, the J call TRBJ2-7, with D maybe TRBD2 (6 bases). Trimming shortened V by 4 bases and J by 1 base, and 11 bases separated the two germline ends. The CDR3 runs to 14 residues. Germline assignment: CDR1 SNHLY and CDR2 FYNNEI. This CDR3 is CASSARGVSYEQYF. CDR3 sequence (DNA): TGTGCCAGCAGTGCTCGCGGGGTATCCTACGAGCAGTACTTC.

Only a few counts were recorded for this clonotype. CDR3 sequence reads: CASSPRLDIRDTQYF. The DNA for the CDR3 is TGTGCCAGCAGCCCGAGGCTGGACATCCGGGATACGCAGTATTTT. The chain joins TRBV7-2 to TRBJ2-3, with D possibly being TRBD1 (5 bases). V lost 5 bases, J lost 6 bases, and 18 bases lay in between. The CDR3 is 15 residues long. Germline lookup yields CDR1 SGHTA and CDR2 FQGNSA.

A note on this clonotype: Since the CDR3 does not end with the conserved phenylalanine or tryptophan, this likely comes from a read error. The chain combines TRBV12-3 or TRBV12-4 with TRBJ2-7; 8 bases match TRBD2. The trim removed 3 bases at V and 6 bases at J, leaving 10 bases unmatched. The CDR3 has 15 residues. CDR3 region: CASSLVSSGGSEQYL. In nucleotides, the CDR3 is TGTGCCAGCAGTTTGGTTTCGAGCGGGGGTAGCGAGCAGTACCTC.

This clonotype has a count of ten or more. The gene calls are TRBV15 and TRBJ1-2; the D is unclear. The CDR3 is 17 residues long. V lost 11 bases, J lost 8 bases, and 33 bases lay in between. Per the germline V gene, CDR1 is LNHNV and CDR2 is YYDKDF (reference sequence). The CDR3 here is CAARRSGRTISASGYTF. The CDR3 coding sequence is TGTGCCGCTCGGCGATCAGGCCGCACCATTAGCGCCAGCGGCTACACCTTC.

In its sample, this clonotype was seen many times. The J gene is TRBJ1-4, the V gene TRBV29-1; TRBD1 is a possible D gene (5 bases). This CDR3 spans 13 amino acids. Germline V gene lookup returns CDR1 SQVTM and CDR2 ANQGSEA. V lost 4 bases, J lost 6 bases, and 12 bases lay in between. CDR3: CSVVGGVDEKLFF. CDR3 nucleotide sequence: TGCAGCGTTGTGGGAGGGGTGGATGAAAAACTGTTTTTT. The variable domain in full, with the rest retrieved from reference TRBV29-1 and TRBJ1-4, is SAVISQKPSRDICQRGTSLTIQCQVDSQVTMMFWYRQQPGQSLTLIATANQGSEATYESGFVIDKFPISRPNLTFSTLTVSNMSPEDSSIYLCSVVGGVDEKLFFGSGTQLSVL.